This passage covers 27 T cell receptor beta chains from one sample sequenced in a study of cytomegalovirus exposure and HLA in healthy donors. Primers for the PCR totalled 60 Vbeta and 13 Jbeta. TCRdb's table, derived via immunoSEQ multiplex PCR, lists solely in-frame clones and lacks some. Here the sample table reports approximately 58,000 clones. Input material: PBMCs. These receptors all come from a man younger than 40 in good health and CMV-seropositive.

The V and J genes are TRBV14 and TRBJ2-4; 11 nucleotides agree with TRBD2. This CDR3 comprises 16 residues. Per the germline V gene, CDR1 is SGHDN and CDR2 is FVKESK. Trimming at V came to 1 base and at J to 6 bases, leaving 5 bases not matched to a gene. CDR3 sequence reads: CASSQVAGGLGNIQYF. The CDR3 nucleotides are TGTGCCAGCAGCCAAGTAGCGGGGGGGCTTGGAAACATTCAGTACTTC.

This rearrangement joins TRBV4-1 to TRBJ1-1, with no clear D. CDR3 size: 14 residues. Looked up from germline, CDR1 is MGHRA and CDR2 is YSYEKL. V lost 4 bases and J 0 bases, leaving 9 bases between the germline ends. The CDR3 region is CASSLLSVNTEAFF. The CDR3 bases are TGCGCCAGCAGCCTTCTATCGGTGAACACTGAAGCTTTCTTT.

The chain has TRBV6-5 and TRBJ1-5, with 8 bases aligning to TRBD1. The CDR3 runs to 13 residues. Germline assignment: CDR1 MNHEY and CDR2 SVGAGI. The junction had 5 bases not matched to a gene; V was cut back by 6 bases and J by 7 bases. This CDR3 is CASRGQVWQPQHF. CDR3 coding DNA: TGTGCCAGCAGGGGACAGGTTTGGCAGCCCCAGCATTTT.

This sequence joins TRBV30 and TRBJ2-7; D might be TRBD1 (6 bases). CDR3 length equals 15 residues. The germline CDR1 and CDR2 sequences are GTSNPN and SVGIG (reference sequence). V lost 0 bases and J 1 base, leaving 13 bases between the germline ends. The CDR3: CAWSVGQSISYEQYF. The CDR3 nucleotides read TGTGCCTGGAGTGTCGGACAGAGCATTTCCTACGAGCAGTACTTC.

The rearrangement joins TRBV19 to TRBJ2-5; 16 nucleotides line up with TRBD2. Germline trimming cut 4 bases from V and 5 bases from J; bases unmatched to any gene: 1. This CDR3 contains 15 residues. Germline assignment: CDR1 LNHDA and CDR2 SQIVND (reference sequence). In DNA, the CDR3 is TGTGCCAGTAGTACGGGACTAGCGGGAGGGGAGACCCAGTACTTC. The encoded protein is CASSTGLAGGETQYF.

The rearrangement joins TRBV19 to TRBJ2-1; D remains ambiguous. The CDR3 is made up of 13 amino acids. CDR1 LNHDA and CDR2 SQIVND come from the germline V gene (reference sequence). Trimming stripped 3 bases from V and 3 bases from J, with 6 bases between. CDR3 region: CASSISVYNEQFF. Written as DNA, the CDR3 is TGTGCCAGTAGTATTTCTGTCTACAATGAGCAGTTCTTC.

Notes on this clone: One end of the junction does not line up with germline, which may come from a read error. V is TRBV15 and J is TRBJ2-3; 9 nucleotides agree with TRBD2. CDR3 length equals 16 residues. In germline, CDR1 is LNHNV, CDR2 YYDKDF (reference sequence). CDR3 protein: CATSSGGGTSIDTQYF. In DNA form, the CDR3 reads TGTGCCACCAGCAGCGGGGGTGGGACTAGCATAGATACGCAGTATTTT.

This rearrangement joins TRBV20-1 to TRBJ2-1; D is perhaps TRBD1 (6 bases). The CDR3 is 11 amino acids. V lost 6 bases, J lost 8 bases, and 11 bases lay in between. Germline V gene sequence: CDR1 DFQATT, CDR2 SNEGSKA (reference sequence). The CDR3 loop reads CSAINRDEQFF. The DNA for the CDR3 is TGCAGTGCGATCAACAGGGATGAGCAGTTCTTC.

The chain recombines TRBV6-1 with TRBJ2-7, with a tentative D call TRBD1 (6 bases). V shed 8 bases and J shed 2 bases, with 13 bases lying between them. The CDR3 length is 13 residues. CDR1 and CDR2 (germline): MNHNS, SASEGT. Here the CDR3 reads CASAPGHAYEQYF. DNA for the CDR3: TGTGCCAGCGCGCCGGGACACGCCTACGAGCAGTACTTC.

The chain employs TRBV2 and TRBJ2-3; TRBD2 is a possible D gene (5 bases). Germline values: CDR1 SNHLY, CDR2 FYNNEI. V shed 6 bases and J shed 6 bases, with 13 bases lying between them. This CDR3 region has 13 residues. This CDR3 is CASSTLVSDTQYF. CDR3 bases: TGTGCCAGCAGCACACTAGTCTCCGATACGCAGTATTTT.

This CDR3 is CASSLRAVNTGELFF. Here the CDR3 DNA reads TGTGCCAGCAGCCTCCGAGCGGTTAACACCGGGGAGCTGTTTTTT. V is TRBV9 and J is TRBJ2-2; possibly TRBD2 for D (5 bases). V was cut by 4 bases and J by 2 bases, with 12 bases left in between. Germline CDR1 reads SGDLS; CDR2 reads YYNGEE. There are 15 residues in the CDR3.

V and J are TRBV2 and TRBJ1-2; no clear D. CDR3 size: 15 residues. Germline V lookup: CDR1 SNHLY, CDR2 FYNNEI. Trimming took off 8 bases at V and 4 bases at J, with 20 bases between the two ends. CDR3 sequence (DNA): TGTGCCAGCTCCACCCGAGCGGGAAATGGCTATGGCTACACCTTC. This encodes CASSTRAGNGYGYTF. The variable domain in full, with the rest retrieved from reference TRBV2 and TRBJ1-2, is EPEVTQTPSHQVTQMGQEVILRCVPISNHLYFYWYRQILGQKVEFLVSFYNNEISEKSEIFDDQFSVERPDGSNFTLKIRSTKLEDSAMYFCASSTRAGNGYGYTFGSGTRLTVV.

The chain couples TRBV7-2 to TRBJ2-7, with TRBD2 matching over 13 bases. The CDR3 has 17 amino acids. The ends lost 5 bases at V and 2 bases at J; junction bases unmatched: 9. Germline loops: CDR1 SGHTA, CDR2 FQGNSA. CDR3 protein: CASSPRLAGGSTYEQYF. In DNA, the CDR3 is TGTGCCAGCAGCCCCCGACTAGCGGGGGGCTCCACCTACGAGCAGTACTTC.

This rearrangement joins TRBV4-1 to TRBJ1-2, with TRBD1 as a possible D gene (6 bases). Germline CDR1 reads MGHRA; CDR2 reads YSYEKL. This CDR3 is built from 18 residues. V lost 0 bases to trimming and J lost 4 bases, with 21 bases between them. In DNA, the CDR3 is TGCGCCAGCAGCCAAGATTGGGCTTGGGGGCCCAATGTCTATGGCTACACCTTC. It is translated as CASSQDWAWGPNVYGYTF.

V is TRBV25-1 and J is TRBJ2-7; possibly TRBD1 for D (7 bases). Trimming shortened V by 2 bases and J by 5 bases, and 16 bases separated the two germline ends. Germline assignment: CDR1 MGHDK and CDR2 SYGVNS. The CDR3 has 15 residues. This chain's CDR3 is CASSEGGGGFDEQYF. As DNA, the CDR3 is TGTGCCAGCAGTGAAGGCGGAGGGGGCTTCGACGAGCAGTACTTC.

This rearrangement joins TRBV7-3 to TRBJ1-1, with 9 bases matching TRBD1. The V segment lost 5 bases and the J segment 0 bases; nucleotides outside the gene matches: 4. Germline V CDR1 and CDR2: SGHTA, FQGTGA. The length of the CDR3 is 15 residues. The CDR3 sequence is CASSGQGTMNTEAFF. DNA of the CDR3: TGTGCCAGCAGCGGACAGGGGACCATGAACACTGAAGCTTTCTTT.

The chain links TRBV7-9 to TRBJ2-1; 7 nucleotides match TRBD1. Germline V CDR1 and CDR2: SEHNR, FQNEAQ (reference sequence). The trim removed 5 bases at V and 2 bases at J, leaving 9 bases unmatched. The CDR3 is made up of 16 amino acids. DNA for the CDR3: TGTGCCAGCAGCCAAGGATGGGACAGCGCCTACAATGAGCAGTTCTTC. Protein sequence: CASSQGWDSAYNEQFF.

This chain joins TRBV5-1 and TRBJ2-7; D may be TRBD1 (5 bases). Germline values: CDR1 SGHRS, CDR2 YFSETQ. The CDR3 is made up of 13 amino acids. The V end lost 1 base, the J end lost 4 bases, and 9 bases lay between the germline ends. DNA for the CDR3: TGCGCCAGCAGCTTGCAGGGTGGGTACGAGCAGTACTTC. Amino acids: CASSLQGGYEQYF.

The chain is built from TRBV5-1 and TRBJ2-1, with 14 bases that match TRBD2. The CDR3 is made up of 16 amino acids. Germline trimming cut 0 bases from V and 10 bases from J; bases unmatched to any gene: 6. Germline values: CDR1 SGHRS, CDR2 YFSETQ. The CDR3 nucleotides are TGCGCCAGCAGCTTGGCCAGTGGACTAGCGGGAGGCGAGCAGTTCTTC. Its protein is CASSLASGLAGGEQFF. Combining the CDR3 with reference TRBV5-1 and TRBJ2-1 gives the whole variable domain KAGVTQTPRYLIKTRGQQVTLSCSPISGHRSVSWYQQTPGQGLQFLFEYFSETQRNKGNFPGRFSGRQFSNSRSEMNVSTLELGDSALYLCASSLASGLAGGEQFFGPGTRLTVL.

This chain uses TRBV6-6 with TRBJ2-7, with D perhaps TRBD1 (6 bases). Between the trimmed V and J ends, which lost 7 bases and 3 bases, there was a span of 7 bases. Germline V gene data show CDR1 as MNHNY and CDR2 as SVGAGI (reference sequence). The CDR3 runs to 11 residues. CDR3 sequence (DNA): TGTGCCAGCACAGGGGACTACGAGCAGTACTTC. This translates into CASTGDYEQYF.

The J gene is TRBJ2-7, the V gene TRBV6-1; TRBD1 might be the D (5 bases). CDR1 and CDR2 from the germline V gene are MNHNS and SASEGT. V shed 3 bases and J shed 2 bases, with 11 bases lying between them. There are 14 residues in the CDR3. The CDR3 region is CASSEAGWTYEQYF. The CDR3 region has the DNA TGTGCCAGCAGTGAGGCAGGGTGGACCTACGAGCAGTACTTC.

The V call is TRBV19, the J call TRBJ2-5; D is ambiguous. Germline CDR1 and CDR2: LNHDA and SQIVND (reference sequence). The CDR3 spans 12 residues. Trimming removed 5 bases from V and 7 bases from J, with 11 bases in between. The CDR3, as DNA: TGTGCCAGTAGTCCCCCGGCAGGGACCCAGTACTTC. Protein: CASSPPAGTQYF.

The chain combines TRBV7-9 with TRBJ1-1, with a possible D match to TRBD1 (6 bases). In germline, CDR1 is SEHNR, CDR2 FQNEAQ (reference sequence). The ends were cut back, 5 bases at V and 0 bases at J, with 10 bases in the middle. CDR3 length equals 14 residues. The CDR3: CASSRTGMNTEAFF. The CDR3, as DNA: TGTGCCAGCAGCCGTACAGGGATGAACACTGAAGCTTTCTTT.

The J gene is TRBJ2-7, the V gene TRBV7-2; perhaps TRBD2 as D (5 bases). V dropped 5 bases and J dropped 4 bases, with 15 bases sitting between them. The CDR3 totals 14 residues. Germline CDR1 SGHTA, CDR2 FQGNSA. The CDR3 is CASSPGLEAYEQYF. Here the CDR3 DNA reads TGTGCCAGCAGCCCGGGGTTAGAGGCTTACGAGCAGTACTTC.

The chain combines TRBV7-2 with TRBJ2-3; 12 nucleotides align to TRBD2. The germline V gene encodes CDR1 SGHTA and CDR2 FQGNSA. The CDR3 is 19 residues long. V trimming: 4 bases; J trimming: 0 bases; junction bases outside the gene matches: 11. The CDR3 coding sequence is TGTGCCAGCAGCTCCGCGCCCGGGACTAGCGGGTCTAGCACAGATACGCAGTATTTT. This codes for CASSSAPGTSGSSTDTQYF.

The rearrangement links TRBV18 to TRBJ2-7; maybe TRBD1 (5 bases). CDR3 length: 14 amino acids. V gave up 3 bases and J gave up 2 bases, with 11 bases separating them. Germline V CDR1 and CDR2: KGHSH, LQKENI. CDR3 in DNA: TGTGCCAGCTCACCGGCAGGGCCAGCCTACGAGCAGTACTTC. Amino acids: CASSPAGPAYEQYF.

V and J are TRBV5-1 and TRBJ1-2; 9 nucleotides line up with TRBD1. There are 15 residues in the CDR3. The junction had 12 bases not matched to a gene; V was cut back by 4 bases and J by 8 bases. Germline CDR1 is SGHRS and CDR2 is YFSETQ. CDR3 nucleotides: TGCGCCAGCAGCCCGGACCGGGACAGGGCTGGCGGCTACACCTTC. It translates to CASSPDRDRAGGYTF.